This T cell receptor beta chain stems from a study of vaccination and CD4 T cells after COVID-19. With respect to this clonotype: Its specificity is not known. Its ends do not fully match the called genes, so a read error is possible.

This CDR3 has 13 residues. Germline CDR1 and CDR2: GTSNPN and SVGIG (reference sequence). Scientists ran DNA taken from cultured CD4+ T cells through the Oncomine TCR Beta short-read assay for sequencing. Using its own MiXCR run on the PCR reads, TCRdb lists one record per CDR3 protein. This table holds about 15,000 distinct CDR3 sequences, roughly 36% found once. Treatment: approximately nine-day PBMC culture with coronavirus spike peptide pools or control peptides (ViraFEST assay). This chain links TRBV30 with TRBJ1-1; D is perhaps TRBD1 (6 bases). The sequencing sample was made of cultured CD4+ T cells from blood. The source of this sequence is a human donor with COVID-19. CDR3 amino acids: CAWSAGANSEAFF. The CDR3 DNA reads TGTGCCTGGAGTGCGGGGGCGAACTCTGAAGCTTTCTTT.